This is a list of T cell receptor beta chains from one sample in a study of beta chain features in type 1 diabetes. Assay used: immunoSEQ multiplex PCR; TCRdb lists only in-frame clones, some missing. The repertoire holds around 150,000 clones, with 10% as singletons. The material sequenced was central memory CD4+ T cells from blood. The receptors were gathered from a man younger than 40 with type 1 diabetes. Each CDR3 is given without its conserved first and last residue. The D gene is left open where the match is weak.

TRBV2	TRBD2	TRBJ2-2	ASRPSGGENGELF
TRBV28	TRBD1	TRBJ1-1	ASKTGADTEAF
TRBV4-3	TRBD2	TRBJ2-1	ASSQDPREAYNEQF
TRBV4-1	TRBD1	TRBJ2-7	ASSRDRDYEQY
TRBV5-1	TRBD2	TRBJ2-3	ASSFLAGAGTDTQY
TRBV29-1	TRBD2	TRBJ2-1	SVEGGTGLAAYNEQF
TRBV30	NA	TRBJ1-1	AWSLQHLLLRGAF
TRBV5-1	TRBD1	TRBJ2-1	ASSLRLGQYNEQF
TRBV14	NA	TRBJ1-1	ASSQGGLTRAF
TRBV7-2	TRBD2	TRBJ2-1	ASVNSGRVGEQF
TRBV5-1	NA	TRBJ1-2	ASTQGGAADYGYT
TRBV27	NA	TRBJ1-4	ASSLFGGELF
TRBV19	TRBD1	TRBJ2-7	ASSRDRASEQY
TRBV19	TRBD2	TRBJ2-7	ASSTGGGGGYEQY
TRBV7-3	NA	TRBJ2-5	ASSRSNSETQY
TRBV27	NA	TRBJ2-2	ASSLWDTANTGELF
TRBV5-4	NA	TRBJ2-4	ASSLRGAKNIQY
TRBV2	NA	TRBJ2-1	ASLPGTLYNEQF
TRBV18	NA	TRBJ1-5	ASSPGPNQPQH
TRBV7-6	NA	TRBJ1-5	ASSLASGYNQPQH
TRBV4-3	TRBD1	TRBJ2-7	ASSQDSGQGTEQY
TRBV18	NA	TRBJ2-6	ASSPDPPGGTGANVLT
TRBV27	TRBD1	TRBJ1-2	ASSLAGTGNGYT
TRBV28	NA	TRBJ2-3	ASTRTDTQY
TRBV4-2	TRBD2	TRBJ2-7	ASSQPETSGLYEQY
TRBV19	TRBD1	TRBJ2-7	ASSIPGQGAYEQY
TRBV4-3	NA	TRBJ2-7	ASSQDPTGIYEQY
TRBV25-1	TRBD1	TRBJ2-5	ASGGQAWETQY
TRBV19	NA	TRBJ2-1	ASRRDSQVEQF
TRBV7-3	TRBD1	TRBJ2-1	ASSLHRGINEQF
TRBV25-1	TRBD1	TRBJ2-3	ASRPGQGWRDTQY
TRBV11-2	TRBD1	TRBJ2-1	ASSLENAGGNEQF
TRBV18	TRBD1	TRBJ2-7	ASSPLGQGEGEQY
TRBV7-3	TRBD1	TRBJ1-5	ASSPRGRMNQPQH
TRBV6-6	NA	TRBJ2-2	ASSYSAPGGTGELF
TRBV28	TRBD1	TRBJ2-5	ASSLPQGARETQY
TRBV6-6	TRBD1	TRBJ2-7	ASSSGQGTGEQY
TRBV23-1	TRBD1	TRBJ2-7	ASSQSGGQVLYEQY
TRBV7-2	TRBD1	TRBJ2-5	ASSIRQGQETQY
TRBV7-2	TRBD2	TRBJ2-3	ASSLWLAGVADTQY
TRBV11-2	TRBD2	TRBJ2-3	ASSFLSSGRGQY
TRBV9	TRBD2	TRBJ2-1	ASSVGRRLAGGAPYNEQF
TRBV30	TRBD2	TRBJ2-1	AWSRGTRLNEQF
TRBV11-1	TRBD2	TRBJ2-1	ASSLESGRTYNEQF
TRBV6-1	TRBD2	TRBJ2-1	ASSGLGRDEQF
TRBV29-1	NA	TRBJ2-7	SVEDHTNSYEQY
TRBV5-1	TRBD1	TRBJ1-5	ASSLDRGDQPQH
TRBV18	TRBD2	TRBJ2-2	ASSQPSGSVRTGELF
TRBV7-9	TRBD2	TRBJ2-7	ASSLLAGAYEQY
TRBV7-2	NA	TRBJ2-3	ASSLVSQADTQY
TRBV7-9	NA	TRBJ2-1	ASSLNRDEQF
TRBV7-2	NA	TRBJ2-7	ASSSFAREQY
TRBV9	NA	TRBJ2-7	ASSARDTTTSYEQY
TRBV9	NA	TRBJ2-6	ASRESGSGANVLT
TRBV28	NA	TRBJ1-5	ASRDNNQPQH
TRBV2	NA	TRBJ1-1	ASSGDTNTEAF
TRBV21-1	NA	TRBJ1-4	ASRALVYEKLF
TRBV7-9	TRBD1	TRBJ1-5	ASSPGTGGNQPQH
TRBV18	NA	TRBJ2-6	ASSPQFLGAGANVLT
TRBV5-1	TRBD1	TRBJ2-1	ASSRDGQGGLEQF